Given below is one T cell receptor beta chain in context. The sample holds many counts of this clonotype. This clone's antigen is unknown. There are no base qualities to consult, and no much larger clone falls within one base. This specimen belongs to a study of Graves' ophthalmopathy and Graves' hyperthyroidism listed by TCRdb under 2018. Regarding the complete study: Peripheral blood was collected at initial diagnosis, before any treatment. After sampling, hyperthyroidism patients received methimazole starting at 30 mg daily, and ophthalmopathy patients received high-dose intravenous methylprednisolone. In total, over 130 blood samples were TCR-sequenced: some 40 ophthalmopathy, 75 hyperthyroidism and around 17 hyperthyroidism-to-ophthalmopathy patients. The independent validation cohort included approximately 19 hyperthyroidism patients plus 17 patients who later progressed from hyperthyroidism to ophthalmopathy. To explore V-J signatures distinguishing ophthalmopathy from hyperthyroidism, a discovery set of about 99 patients (roughly 45 ophthalmopathy, 55 to 60 stable hyperthyroidism) was enrolled. In over 5 hyperthyroidism patients, the T-cell repertoire of thyroid tissue was compared with the T-cell repertoire of blood. To tell Graves' ophthalmopathy apart from Graves' hyperthyroidism, and to predict which patients would progress to ophthalmopathy, the study relied on TCR beta repertoire signatures. On the study overall, not on this receptor specifically: In cross-validation, the 13-signature model distinguished ophthalmopathy from stable hyperthyroidism with 85% to 90% sensitivity and roughly 81% specificity, and in the test set the corresponding values were roughly 80% and 76%. In validation, the model predicted ophthalmopathy progression with roughly 68% sensitivity and 72.22% specificity; some 13 predicted patients were CT-confirmed with GO in a median of about 6.2 months. Most of the expanded thyroid clonotypes with a frequency above 0.001 were also detected in blood, and it was suggested that the thyroid immune response may be reflected by blood repertoires. No statistical method was used to set the sample size in advance, and the investigators knew which group each participant was assigned to.

The ophthalmopathy patients had moderately to severely active disease, with a Clinical Activity Score of 3 or higher, a NOSPECS grade of 4 or higher, and a disease duration of less than 3 months. Patients were excluded if they had other autoimmune diseases, uncontrolled infections, pregnancy or lactation. Diagnosis relied on clinical symptoms, serum thyroxine, TRAb, thyroid ultrasound and orbital computed tomography. Ficoll-Paque density gradient centrifugation was used to isolate PBMCs from approximately 10 ml of fresh peripheral blood. Total RNA was extracted with Trizol reagent and quality-checked on an Agilent 2100 Bioanalyzer. Cut back by 1 base and 3 bases, the V and J ends lie 9 bases apart. Reading from cysteine to phenylalanine, the CDR3 counts 14 amino acids. CDR3 DNA only is kept here, 42 bases in frame from base 1. In the germline V gene, CDR1 corresponds to MGHDK and CDR2 to SYGVNS. For repertoire sequencing, TCR beta CDR3 regions were amplified from RNA transcripts. The first round of RT-PCR was done with HTBI primers and the Qiagen OneStep RT-PCR kit, and was followed by a second round of multiplex PCR, then size selection and purification. Libraries were sequenced paired-end with 100 bp reads on an Illumina HiSeq2000. Regarding the original processing steps: Reads were processed with SOAPnuke, discarding reads with adapters, uncalled bases, mean Phred below 15, or no exact constant-primer or identifier match. High-quality paired reads were merged with COPE v1.2.5. Each unique nucleotide sequence was defined as a clonotype, and clonotypes were aligned to IMGT TRB V, D and J references with MiTCR v1.1. Analysis was restricted to V-J combinations with a frequency above 0.0001, which covered roughly 99% of repertoires. For each V-J combination, a TCR clonal expansion and chaos score was defined as the ratio of F50 clonal expansion to chaos observed in the TCRdist matrix. Welch's t-statistics and random forest were used to narrow the features down to about twelve V-J combinations, which were then fed into a naive Bayes classifier. Thyroid-blood repertoire similarity was quantified with the Morisita-Horn index. TCRdb passed the public sequencing reads through fastp at Q25 and MiXCR, retaining productive beta sequences. Identical CDR3 proteins give one entry, which carries the most common genes and DNA. TCRdb, not the original authors, processed these V and J calls. For this sample there are 650,000 to 800,000 distinct CDR3 sequences; about 38% appear just once. The ten largest clones represent 3% to 4% of the sample.

Sequencing was done on a sample of peripheral blood. The clonotype was recovered from an adult man with Graves' ophthalmopathy. The rearranged segments are TRBV25-1 and TRBJ1-2; the D gene lacks a confident call. The bases read TGTGCCAGCAGTGAATCCGTGGCAGACTATGGCTACACCTTC. It is translated as CASSESVADYGYTF.